Included here is one T cell receptor beta chain sequence, with context. What it recognizes is unknown. The V gene end was trimmed by 2 bases and the J gene end by 4 bases; junction bases not matched to a gene: 4. The length of the CDR3 is 16 residues. Disease lasting under 3 months, a NOSPECS grade of at least 4, and a Clinical Activity Score of at least 3 were features of the ophthalmopathy patients. The source of the PBMCs was 10 ml of fresh peripheral blood. These data come from a study of T cells in Graves' hyperthyroidism and ophthalmopathy. Template material for amplifying TCR beta CDR3 regions consisted of RNA transcripts. RT-PCR in the first round (using the HTBI primer set) targeted the TCR CDR3. TCRdb passed the multiplex PCR reads through MiXCR, listing each CDR3 protein once. The table lists over 400,000 distinct CDR3 sequences, about 15% of them singletons. Overall study findings and caveats: Ophthalmopathy was separated from stable hyperthyroidism by a 13 V-J model. Ophthalmopathy was model-predicted a median about six months pre-onset.

The chain links TRBV12-3 or TRBV12-4 to TRBJ2-3; 12 nucleotides align to TRBD2. The sequence derives from a man aged 18 to 30 with Graves' ophthalmopathy. The specimen sequenced was blood. CDR3 nucleotide sequence: TGTGCCAGCAGTTTATGGCTAGCGGGGGGGGCAGATACGCAGTATTTT. It translates to CASSLWLAGGADTQYF.